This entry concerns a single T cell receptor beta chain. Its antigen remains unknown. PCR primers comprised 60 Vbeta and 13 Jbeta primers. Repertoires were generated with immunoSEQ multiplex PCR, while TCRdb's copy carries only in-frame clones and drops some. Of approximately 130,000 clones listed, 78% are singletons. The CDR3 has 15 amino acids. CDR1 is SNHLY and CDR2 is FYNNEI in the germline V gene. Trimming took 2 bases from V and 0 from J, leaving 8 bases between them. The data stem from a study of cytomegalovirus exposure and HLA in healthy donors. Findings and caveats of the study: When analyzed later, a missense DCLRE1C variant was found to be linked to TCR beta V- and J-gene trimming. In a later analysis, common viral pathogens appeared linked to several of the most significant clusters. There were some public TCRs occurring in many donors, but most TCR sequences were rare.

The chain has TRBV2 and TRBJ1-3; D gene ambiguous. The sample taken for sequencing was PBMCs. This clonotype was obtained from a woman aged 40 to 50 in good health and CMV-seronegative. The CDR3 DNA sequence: TGTGCCAGCAGTGAATTTGGCGGCTCTGGAAACACCATATATTTT. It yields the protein CASSEFGGSGNTIYF.